The source of this T cell receptor (beta chain) is a study of cytomegalovirus exposure and HLA in healthy donors. Points from the study as a whole: Using a false discovery rate of 0.05, a later analysis showed that fewer than 20,000 TCR beta sequences were associated with HLA alleles. What was likely a sequencing artifact was a cluster of highly shared sequence variants.

A single count supports this clone. Antigen: not known. A multiplex PCR was run with 60 Vbeta primers and 13 Jbeta primers. TCRdb's copy holds only in-frame clones and misses some; the assay was immunoSEQ multiplex PCR. The repertoire has some 160,000 clones, roughly 88% of them found once; the top ten carry less than 2%. The CDR3 extends over 17 amino acids. V trimming: 3 bases; J trimming: 8 bases; junction bases outside the gene matches: 11. Germline V gene lookup returns CDR1 SGDLS and CDR2 YYNGEE. The clonotype comes from a woman aged 18-29 years in good health and CMV-seronegative. Sequencing input: PBMCs. V and J are TRBV9 and TRBJ2-1; 13 positions match TRBD2. CDR3 in DNA: TGTGCCAGCAGCGCCCGACGAACTAGCGGGGGGGCAGATGAGCAGTTCTTC. The encoded protein is CASSARRTSGGADEQFF. The full variable domain, in which reference TRBV9 and TRBJ2-1 provide the parts outside the CDR3, is DSGVTQTPKHLITATGQRVTLRCSPRSGDLSVYWYQQSLDQGLQFLIQYYNGEERAKGNILERFSAQQFPDLHSELNLSSLELGDSALYFCASSARRTSGGADEQFFGPGTRLTVL.